The 32 T cell receptor beta chains presented below share a single source sample, sequenced in a study of cytomegalovirus exposure and HLA in healthy donors. This PCR relied on a set of 60 Vbeta primers and 13 Jbeta primers. Data came from immunoSEQ multiplex PCR; TCRdb stores just in-frame clones and leaves some out. The sample includes about 180,000 clones, 60% to 85% of them seen just once. The sequenced material came from PBMCs. These receptors were obtained from a woman aged 45-65 years in good health and CMV-seropositive.

This clone was counted only a few times. The chain uses TRBV5-5 and TRBJ1-1; tentative D call: TRBD1 (6 bases). Deletions cut 4 bases from V and 0 bases from J, with 13 bases between. The CDR3 has 15 residues. Germline V CDR1 and CDR2: SGHKS, YYEKEE (reference sequence). The DNA of the CDR3 is TGTGCCAGCAGCGGACGGGACATCATGAACACTGAAGCTTTCTTT. Its translation is CASSGRDIMNTEAFF.

This clone was detected only once. The chain links TRBV11-3 to TRBJ2-7; TRBD1 matches 9 bases. V lost 6 bases to trimming and J lost 2 bases; unmatched junction nucleotides: 8. The CDR3 covers 15 residues. CDR1 is SGHNT, CDR2 YENEEA, per germline. The CDR3 sequence: CASSSPGTGPYEQYF. The CDR3 region has the DNA TGTGCCAGCAGTTCTCCCGGGACAGGGCCCTACGAGCAGTACTTC.

The rearrangement uses TRBV25-1 and TRBJ1-1; no clear D. With 7 bases removed from V and 3 bases from J, the gap between germline ends came to 18 bases. CDR3 length: 15 amino acids. Germline V gives CDR1 MGHDK, CDR2 SYGVNS. CDR3 DNA: TGTGCCAGCAAGGTAGCGGACGCCACTTACACTGAAGCTTTCTTT. It specifies CASKVADATYTEAFF. Full variable domain (remainder filled in from reference TRBV25-1 and TRBJ1-1): EADIYQTPRYLVIGTGKKITLECSQTMGHDKMYWYQQDPGMELHLIHYSYGVNSTEKGDLSSESTVSRIRTEHFPLTLESARPSHTSQYLCASKVADATYTEAFFGQGTRLTVV.

This chain links TRBV7-2 with TRBJ2-2; the match to TRBD2 covers 12 bases. This CDR3 contains 18 residues. Per the germline V gene, CDR1 is SGHTA and CDR2 is FQGNSA. V lost 1 base, J lost 2 bases, and 5 bases stayed unmatched. CDR3 nucleotides: TGTGCCAGCAGCTTAGTAGGGACTAGCGGGTCTAACACCGGGGAGCTGTTTTTT. This sequence encodes CASSLVGTSGSNTGELFF.

J is TRBJ1-6 and V is TRBV7-2; D remains ambiguous. CDR1 SGHTA and CDR2 FQGNSA come from the germline V gene. With 2 bases removed from V and 10 bases from J, the gap between germline ends came to 24 bases. The CDR3 extends over 18 amino acids. The chain's CDR3 is CASSLRALVGSGLSPLHF. The CDR3 DNA is TGTGCCAGCAGCTTAAGGGCCCTTGTCGGGAGCGGTCTCTCACCCCTCCACTTT.

The chain couples TRBV7-2 to TRBJ2-5; 8 bases fit TRBD2. This CDR3 contains 16 residues. Losses at the gene ends were 2 bases for V and 5 bases for J; bases not matched to a gene: 10. Germline assignment: CDR1 SGHTA and CDR2 FQGNSA. In nucleotides, the CDR3 is TGTGCCAGCAGCTTAATAACGGGAGGGCCGTTGGAGACCCAGTACTTC. Translation: CASSLITGGPLETQYF.

The J gene is TRBJ2-1, the V gene TRBV5-1; D ambiguous. This CDR3 is 13 amino acids long. CDR1 and CDR2 (germline): SGHRS, YFSETQ. Trimming took 1 base from V and 4 from J, leaving 6 bases between them. CDR3 in amino acids: CASSLNSYNEQFF. The CDR3 bases are TGCGCCAGCAGCTTGAATTCGTACAATGAGCAGTTCTTC. The variable domain in full, completed from reference TRBV5-1 and TRBJ2-1, reads KAGVTQTPRYLIKTRGQQVTLSCSPISGHRSVSWYQQTPGQGLQFLFEYFSETQRNKGNFPGRFSGRQFSNSRSEMNVSTLELGDSALYLCASSLNSYNEQFFGPGTRLTVL.

Only a few counts were recorded for this clone. The chain recombines TRBV2 with TRBJ2-7, with D maybe TRBD1 (6 bases). V was pared by 3 bases and J by 2 bases, with 14 bases between. This CDR3 has 15 amino acids. Looked up from germline, CDR1 is SNHLY and CDR2 is FYNNEI. The CDR3 bases are TGTGCCAGCAGTGACCTTGTGGACAGACCCTACGAGCAGTACTTC. Protein product: CASSDLVDRPYEQYF.

This clone was seen a few times. This chain links TRBV4-1 with TRBJ1-1; 7 positions agree with TRBD1. This CDR3 contains 15 residues. Looked up from germline, CDR1 is MGHRA and CDR2 is YSYEKL. V trimming: 6 bases; J trimming: 8 bases; junction bases outside the gene matches: 15. In nucleotides, the CDR3 is TGCGCCAGCAGATTCCCGGGACAGTCGCGGACCGAAGCTTTCTTT. Encoded protein: CASRFPGQSRTEAFF.

The chain has TRBV2 and TRBJ1-1; the D is unclear. CDR1 and CDR2 (germline): SNHLY, FYNNEI. This CDR3 comprises 12 residues. Trimming removed 8 bases from V and 8 bases from J, with 15 bases in between. CDR3 nucleotide sequence: TGTGCCAGCTCCATACCCCCGAGAGAAGCTTTCTTT. Protein sequence: CASSIPPREAFF.

For this clone: Other DNA sequences in this specimen translate into the identical CDR3. This rearrangement joins TRBV5-1 to TRBJ2-1; D perhaps matches TRBD1 (6 bases). The V gene's germline CDR1 is SGHRS and CDR2 YFSETQ. This CDR3 has 15 residues. V dropped 0 bases and J dropped 0 bases, with 7 bases sitting between them. CDR3 DNA: TGCGCCAGCAGCTTGGAAGGGGGCTCCTACAATGAGCAGTTCTTC. This translates into CASSLEGGSYNEQFF.

Points on this clone: One end of the junction is discordant with germline, which a read error may explain. The gene calls are TRBV9 and TRBJ1-3; 9 nucleotides agree with TRBD1. Per the germline V gene, CDR1 is SGDLS and CDR2 is YYNGEE. This CDR3 comprises 15 residues. The CDR3 here is CACSYGQGNGNTIYF. CDR3 nucleotides: TGTGCCTGCAGCTACGGACAGGGGAACGGAAACACCATATATTTT.

The chain uses TRBV30 and TRBJ1-1; TRBD1 is a possible D gene (5 bases). The length of the CDR3 is 14 residues. Germline V gene sequence: CDR1 GTSNPN, CDR2 SVGIG (reference sequence). V was shortened by 0 bases and J by 11 bases, with 19 bases between the two germline ends. CDR3 in amino acids: CAWSVSGGGSPAFF. Written as DNA, the CDR3 is TGTGCCTGGAGTGTATCCGGGGGGGGGAGCCCGGCTTTCTTT.

The gene calls are TRBV7-3 and TRBJ2-3; perhaps TRBD2 as D (5 bases). The germline V and J ends were trimmed by 0 bases and 1 base, with 8 bases remaining between them. The CDR3 has 15 amino acids. The germline V gene encodes CDR1 SGHTA and CDR2 FQGTGA. As DNA, the CDR3 is TGTGCCAGCAGCTTAACGGGAGTAGGCACAGATACGCAGTATTTT. It yields the protein CASSLTGVGTDTQYF.

This clone was detected only a few times. The rearrangement links TRBV7-8 to TRBJ1-1, with TRBD1 matching over 7 bases. CDR3 size: 14 residues. V lost 5 bases to trimming and J lost 4 bases; unmatched junction nucleotides: 7. The germline V gene encodes CDR1 SGHVS and CDR2 FQNEAQ. CDR3 in DNA: TGTGCCAGCAGCCCCCAGACAGGGATCACTGAAGCTTTCTTT. Translated, it gives CASSPQTGITEAFF.

This clone has a handful of counts. The chain links TRBV4-1 to TRBJ2-1, with D possibly being TRBD2 (6 bases). V was cut by 0 bases and J by 3 bases, with 15 bases left in between. Germline V gene sequence: CDR1 MGHRA, CDR2 YSYEKL. The CDR3 extends over 17 amino acids. As DNA, the CDR3 is TGCGCCAGCAGCCAAGATATCGCGGGAAATTTCTACAATGAGCAGTTCTTC. Residues: CASSQDIAGNFYNEQFF.

The V and J genes are TRBV7-8 and TRBJ2-7, with D possibly being TRBD2 (5 bases). Germline values: CDR1 SGHVS, CDR2 FQNEAQ. The CDR3 totals 15 residues. Trimming removed 0 bases at V and 0 bases at J, with 9 bases between. The CDR3 protein is CASSLALGSSYEQYF. Written as DNA, the CDR3 is TGTGCCAGCAGCTTAGCGCTTGGGAGCTCCTACGAGCAGTACTTC.

This chain joins TRBV6-1 and TRBJ2-5; maybe TRBD1 (5 bases). V gave up 5 bases and J gave up 3 bases, with 10 bases separating them. CDR1 is MNHNS and CDR2 is SASEGT in the germline V gene. This CDR3 region has 13 residues. CDR3 nucleotides: TGTGCCAGCAGTAGAGACAGAAAAGAGACCCAGTACTTC. Translating gives CASSRDRKETQYF.

Regarding this clone: Distinct nucleotide sequences in the sample also encode this CDR3. The chain recombines TRBV19 with TRBJ2-1; 7 bases are a match to TRBD2. This CDR3 is 17 amino acids long. Germline CDR1 and CDR2: LNHDA and SQIVND (reference sequence). Germline trimming cut 6 bases from V and 0 bases from J; bases unmatched to any gene: 11. For the CDR3, the DNA is TGTGCCAGTAGATTTCAGGACCGCGGGAGCTCCTACAATGAGCAGTTCTTC. Translated: CASRFQDRGSSYNEQFF.

V gene TRBV6-5 combines with J gene TRBJ2-7; 7 nucleotides line up with TRBD1. The CDR3 is 15 amino acids. Germline assignment: CDR1 MNHEY and CDR2 SVGAGI. V trimming: 5 bases; J trimming: 2 bases; junction bases outside the gene matches: 9. The CDR3 loop reads CASSPGSGQPYEQYF. In nucleotides, the CDR3 is TGTGCCAGCAGTCCAGGGTCGGGACAGCCCTACGAGCAGTACTTC.

This chain joins TRBV19 and TRBJ1-5; 7 bases fit TRBD1. Germline V CDR1 and CDR2: LNHDA, SQIVND (reference sequence). The CDR3 runs to 14 residues. V was clipped by 5 bases and J by 5 bases; unmatched bases: 6. Written as DNA, the CDR3 is TGTGCCAGTAGTCCCGGACAGGACCATCAGCCCCAGCATTTT. It translates to CASSPGQDHQPQHF.

V and J are TRBV29-1 and TRBJ1-5, with TRBD1 matching over 7 bases. V shed 6 bases and J 4 bases; nucleotides not matched to a gene: 6. The length of the CDR3 is 13 residues. From germline, CDR1 is SQVTM and CDR2 ANQGSEA. CDR3 coding DNA: TGCAGCGTCGGGGACAGCATTAATCAGCCCCAGCATTTT. Its translation: CSVGDSINQPQHF.

The sample holds one count of this clone. The rearrangement links TRBV28 to TRBJ1-1; the match to TRBD1 covers 8 bases. Germline-derived CDR1 and CDR2 are MDHEN and SYDVKM. J was trimmed by 8 bases and V by 7 bases; bases with no gene match: 15. The length of the CDR3 is 15 residues. The CDR3 loop reads CASTRPPDRAGEAFF. In nucleotides, the CDR3 is TGTGCCAGCACCCGACCCCCGGACAGGGCGGGGGAAGCTTTCTTT.

This sequence joins TRBV5-1 and TRBJ2-7; D ambiguous. The CDR3 spans 12 residues. The V gene lost 1 base and the J gene lost 6 bases, with 8 bases spanning the gap. CDR1 is SGHRS and CDR2 is YFSETQ in the germline V gene. The CDR3 reads CASSLSNGEQYF. The CDR3 region has the DNA TGCGCCAGCAGCTTGAGCAACGGCGAGCAGTACTTC.

The V call is TRBV7-2, the J call TRBJ1-1, with D possibly being TRBD1 (6 bases). This CDR3 comprises 15 residues. Between the trimmed V and J ends, which lost 1 base and 1 base, there was a span of 10 bases. From germline, CDR1 is SGHTA and CDR2 FQGNSA. The CDR3 DNA sequence: TGTGCCAGCAGCTTAGTTCCAGGGGCGAACACTGAAGCTTTCTTT. Its translation: CASSLVPGANTEAFF.

The chain combines TRBV29-1 with TRBJ2-5; D not resolved. CDR3 length: 10 amino acids. V gave up 4 bases and J gave up 5 bases, with 5 bases separating them. Germline assignment: CDR1 SQVTM and CDR2 ANQGSEA. The CDR3 DNA is TGCAGCGTTGGTCGGGAGACCCAGTACTTC. Its translation: CSVGRETQYF.

The rearrangement joins TRBV2 to TRBJ2-5; 11 bases fit TRBD2. The trim removed 5 bases at V and 3 bases at J, leaving 2 bases unmatched. The CDR3 sequence is 14 residues long. Germline V gives CDR1 SNHLY, CDR2 FYNNEI. CDR3 sequence: CASSQTSGEETQYF. As DNA, the CDR3 is TGTGCCAGCAGTCAGACTAGCGGGGAAGAGACCCAGTACTTC.

The V gene is TRBV4-2, the J gene TRBJ1-5; 9 bases are shared with TRBD1. CDR3 size: 13 residues. J was trimmed by 6 bases and V by 3 bases; bases with no gene match: 0. CDR1 LGHNA and CDR2 YNFKEQ come from the germline V gene. This CDR3 is CASSQDRGQPQHF. The CDR3, as DNA: TGTGCCAGCAGCCAGGACAGGGGTCAGCCCCAGCATTTT.

The V call is TRBV19, the J call TRBJ2-5; TRBD2 might be the D (6 bases). CDR1 LNHDA and CDR2 SQIVND come from the germline V gene (reference sequence). V shed 1 base and J shed 1 base, with 13 bases lying between them. The CDR3 spans 16 residues. Written as DNA, the CDR3 is TGTGCCAGTAGTATAGGGGCGGGACGGATCCAAGAGACCCAGTACTTC. Protein product: CASSIGAGRIQETQYF.

The rearrangement joins TRBV7-2 to TRBJ1-2; 7 nucleotides agree with TRBD1. V was clipped by 0 bases and J by 4 bases; unmatched bases: 8. Looked up from germline, CDR1 is SGHTA and CDR2 is FQGNSA. The CDR3 spans 16 residues. CDR3 bases: TGTGCCAGCAGCTTAGCTGGGACAGCGAAGATCTATGGCTACACCTTC. It yields the protein CASSLAGTAKIYGYTF.

This clone was counted a single time. The gene calls are TRBV9 and TRBJ2-7, with D possibly TRBD2 on 6 matching bases. Trimming left V 6 bases short and J 3 bases short, with 28 bases between. Germline V gives CDR1 SGDLS, CDR2 YYNGEE. The CDR3 runs 18 residues. The CDR3 loop reads CASTTLPLGTSSYYEQYF. The CDR3 nucleotides are TGTGCCAGCACCACCCTACCCCTGGGGACTTCTTCCTACTACGAGCAGTACTTC.

The chain recombines TRBV5-8 with TRBJ2-7; 8 nucleotides line up with TRBD1. The CDR3 is 14 residues long. V was clipped by 4 bases and J by 5 bases; unmatched bases: 8. In germline, CDR1 is SGHTS, CDR2 YDEGEE. CDR3 nucleotides: TGTGCCAGCAGCCAGGACAGGGTTTTAAACGAGCAGTACTTC. It codes for CASSQDRVLNEQYF.